One sample yielded the 15 T cell receptor beta chains listed below, sequenced in a study of early T cells in non-severe SARS-CoV-2 infection. Each CDR3 protein gets one entry after TCRdb re-called the 5' RACE reads with MiXCR. The sample includes around 57,000 distinct CDR3 sequences, 5.5% to 7.5% seen only once; the top ten take 3.9%. Sequenced material: whole blood. The receptors originated from an adult who was a healthcare worker with PCR-confirmed SARS-CoV-2 infection or an uninfected control (not recorded which).

At least ten counts were recorded for this clonotype. V and J are TRBV28 and TRBJ2-7; no definite D call. Trimming shortened V by 6 bases and J by 1 base, and 7 bases separated the two germline ends. CDR3 length: 12 amino acids. Germline V gives CDR1 MDHEN, CDR2 SYDVKM. For the CDR3, the DNA is TGTGCCAGCAGCCCAGAATCCTACGAGCAGTACTTC. Protein: CASSPESYEQYF.

This clonotype has a count of ten or more. The chain combines TRBV12-3 or TRBV12-4 with TRBJ2-3; D gene unclear. Trimming cost V 3 bases and J 1 base, with 14 bases left between them. The CDR3 is made up of 16 amino acids. This CDR3 reads CASSLGRARGTDTQYF. CDR3 nucleotides: TGTGCCAGCAGTTTGGGTAGGGCGCGTGGCACAGATACGCAGTATTTT.

This chain uses TRBV18 with TRBJ2-5, with 7 bases that match TRBD1. This CDR3 has 14 residues. V shed 4 bases, J shed 1 base, and the junction held 3 bases outside the gene matches. Germline V gives CDR1 KGHSH, CDR2 LQKENI. The CDR3 DNA reads TGTGCCAGCTCACAAAGACAGGGCCAAGAGACCCAGTACTTC. Translating it yields CASSQRQGQETQYF.

This clonotype was seen ten or more times. V gene TRBV6-5 combines with J gene TRBJ2-5; 15 bases align to TRBD2. This CDR3 has 15 amino acids. Per germline, CDR1 MNHEY and CDR2 SVGAGI. Germline trimming cut 5 bases from V and 5 bases from J; bases unmatched to any gene: 3. The CDR3 region is CASSDGLAGGETQYF. Here the CDR3 DNA reads TGTGCCAGCAGTGACGGACTAGCGGGAGGGGAGACCCAGTACTTC.

The table lists this clonotype with many counts. This rearrangement joins TRBV10-3 to TRBJ2-1; 10 bases line up with TRBD2. The CDR3 contains 13 residues. The trim removed 8 bases at V and 5 bases at J, leaving 3 bases unmatched. Germline lookup yields CDR1 ENHRY and CDR2 SYGVKD. CDR3 in DNA: TGTGCCATCGGTCTAGCGGGGGACAATGAGCAGTTCTTC. Protein: CAIGLAGDNEQFF.

This clonotype appeared many times. The chain combines TRBV28 with TRBJ1-6; D call uncertain. Germline CDR1 is MDHEN and CDR2 is SYDVKM. The CDR3 extends over 15 amino acids. The V and J ends lost 2 bases and 5 bases respectively, with 10 bases between them. CDR3 sequence reads: CASSLSRLHNSPLHF. CDR3 nucleotide sequence: TGTGCCAGCAGTTTAAGTAGACTTCATAATTCACCCCTCCACTTT.

This clonotype was detected ten times or more. The chain links TRBV6-2 or TRBV6-3 to TRBJ2-7; tentative D call: TRBD2 (6 bases). The germline CDR1 and CDR2 sequences are MNHEY and SVGEGT. Trimming removed 10 bases at V and 6 bases at J, with 25 bases between. The CDR3 spans 15 residues. Here the CDR3 DNA reads TGTGCCATTGACGGGGGAAGAAGTAGGCTACGCGAGCAGTACTTC. Encoded protein: CAIDGGRSRLREQYF.

This clonotype has a count of ten or more. This chain connects TRBV18 to TRBJ1-6, with no clear D. The germline V and J ends were trimmed by 0 bases and 7 bases, with 16 bases remaining between them. CDR3 size: 17 residues. Germline assignment: CDR1 KGHSH and CDR2 LQKENI. For the CDR3, the DNA is TGTGCCAGCTCACCACCTAGTTTAAGAGCGGGAAATTCACCCCTCCACTTT. Protein product: CASSPPSLRAGNSPLHF.

This clonotype was found many times. V usage is TRBV6-2 or TRBV6-3 and J usage is TRBJ1-5; D gene ambiguous. The V end lost 6 bases, the J end lost 4 bases, and 13 bases lay between the germline ends. CDR1 is MNHEY and CDR2 is SVGEGT in the germline V gene. The CDR3 covers 14 residues. CDR3 sequence reads: CASREYGRNQPQHF. In DNA, the CDR3 is TGTGCCAGCAGAGAATACGGAAGAAATCAGCCCCAGCATTTT.

This clonotype was found many times. The chain is built from TRBV12-3 or TRBV12-4 and TRBJ2-3; 11 nucleotides line up with TRBD1. This CDR3 region has 14 residues. The V and J ends lost 6 bases and 4 bases, in that order; junction bases with no gene match: 3. Written as DNA, the CDR3 is TGTGCCAGCAGGGACAGGGGGCGCCCAGATACGCAGTATTTT. This encodes CASRDRGRPDTQYF.

In this sample, this clonotype turned up many times. CDR3 in DNA: TGTGCCAGCAGTTACTCGATCGCGATCCTTGGCTACACCTTC. As protein: CASSYSIAILGYTF. The chain employs TRBV6-6 and TRBJ1-2; D call uncertain. The V end was cut by 0 bases, the J end by 7 bases, with 12 bases between. The CDR3 spans 14 residues. Germline CDR1 reads MNHNY; CDR2 reads SVGAGI (reference sequence).

This clonotype was counted at least ten times. The chain recombines TRBV6-6 with TRBJ1-1, with 8 bases lining up with TRBD1. The CDR3 runs 14 residues. V dropped 7 bases and J dropped 6; count of bases not matched to a gene: 10. CDR1 is MNHNY, CDR2 SVGAGI, per germline (reference sequence). DNA for the CDR3: TGTGCCAGCACCCCGGACAGGGCTCGTTCTGAAGCTTTCTTT. Protein product: CASTPDRARSEAFF.

Many counts were recorded for this clonotype. CDR3 amino acids: CASSPTRTSGGTDTQYF. The CDR3 coding sequence is TGTGCCAGCAGCCCCACCCGGACTAGCGGGGGAACAGATACGCAGTATTTT. The V gene is TRBV7-8, the J gene TRBJ2-3; 13 nucleotides align to TRBD2. Looked up from germline, CDR1 is SGHVS and CDR2 is FQNEAQ. Germline trimming cut 5 bases from V and 3 bases from J; bases unmatched to any gene: 8. The CDR3 consists of 17 residues.

This clonotype was detected only a few times. The chain links TRBV18 to TRBJ1-1; possible D gene TRBD1, 5 bases. Trimming stripped 4 bases from V and 1 base from J, with 13 bases between. Germline CDR1 reads KGHSH; CDR2 reads LQKENI. The CDR3 is 15 residues long. CDR3 nucleotide sequence: TGTGCCAGCTCACTTTCGACAGATTCGAACACTGAAGCTTTCTTT. Translated, it gives CASSLSTDSNTEAFF.

The rearrangement joins TRBV7-8 to TRBJ2-7; D is undetermined. Trimming stripped 3 bases from V and 0 bases from J, with 9 bases between. CDR3 size: 14 residues. CDR1 is SGHVS, CDR2 FQNEAQ, per germline. Here the CDR3 DNA reads TGTGCCAGCAGCTTTGACCTAAGCTCCTACGAGCAGTACTTC. Its protein product is CASSFDLSSYEQYF.